This T cell receptor beta chain derives from a study of cytomegalovirus exposure and HLA in healthy donors (dated by TCRdb to 2015 to 2018). Regarding the research as a whole: An earlier analysis of approximately 640 of the donors reported about 290 Gb of sequence data and 120 million or so unique TCR beta sequences from 150 million to 200 million T cells. About 330 gigabases of sequencing data and 70 million to 95 million unique TCR sequences made up an early release that covered approximately 620 HLA-typed donors. Among the roughly 390 genotyped donors, approximately 82% belonged to the genetic ancestry cluster associated with self-reported Caucasian donors. The study aimed to test whether signatures of past pathogen exposure could be identified by cataloging public T cell receptors. Using immunosequencing, the study profiled T cell repertoires from around 670 subjects and related those repertoires to cytomegalovirus serostatus. A separate validation cohort of 100 to 150 different subjects was used in addition to the roughly 670-subject first cohort. To predict cytomegalovirus infection status, the study brought together high-throughput TCR immunosequencing, statistical association of individual TCRs with disease status, and machine learning. In a later analysis, previously published TCR beta repertoires from 550 to 750 donors were re-analyzed and high-resolution HLA genotyping was added so that TCR occurrence patterns could be studied. Rather than using new phenotypic data, the later analysis identified candidate immune exposures from TCR beta sequences and from how often those sequences occurred across donors. An earlier analysis of around 640 of the donors used high-throughput TCR beta sequencing to judge whether each TCR beta V gene segment behaved as functional or pseudogenic. Donor age, sex, ethnicity and CMV serostatus were compiled together with the repertoire data. In a later genetic analysis, genome-wide SNP genotypes for about three fifths of the 666 donors were used, and that subset was treated as a discovery cohort. Every discovery cohort repertoire had been produced on one sequencing platform. Both class I and class II loci were covered by HLA typing, at four-digit resolution. Typing coverage varied by locus: roughly 629-630 donors for A, B, C, DRB1 and DQB1; roughly 510 for DQA1; around 570 for DPA1; roughly 450 for DPB1. Five DR-DQ haplotypes were handled as single units for association and clustering because linkage in the cohort was strong. Across some 400 genotyped donors of the cohort, an average of about 220,000 unique TCR beta nucleotide sequences per donor were sequenced, and around 20% of those sequences were non-productive. Findings and caveats that apply to the study as a whole: HLA typing was unavailable for some donors at each locus, so association tests used only the typed subset. In a later analysis, several top co-occurrence clusters were reported to appear linked to parvovirus B19, influenza, CMV and Epstein-Barr virus. In the study, approximately 160 TCR beta chains were listed as associated with cytomegalovirus. In this cohort, only TCR beta chains were sequenced, and detectable features were limited by the absence of alpha or paired-chain data. A later analysis associated 17,000 or so TCR beta sequences with specific HLA alleles at a false discovery rate of 0.05. In a later analysis, most CMV-associated TCR beta chains were found to appear HLA-restricted, with HLA associations seemingly driven largely by CMV exposure. Immune exposure information for the cohort was limited to CMV serostatus. In vitro tests confirmed that a few of the cytomegalovirus-associated TCR beta chains recognize cytomegalovirus antigens. According to the authors, the approach could potentially be generalized to other disease states and immunological phenotypes. Because the 87-base-pair reads could not distinguish some IMGT-functional V segments, including TRBV6-2 and TRBV6-3, those segments were excluded. In a later genetic analysis, fewer N-insertions in productive TCRs were reported among donors in an Asian-associated ancestry cluster than the roughly 640-donor mean. A further reported finding was that TCR beta sequences accurately predicted the HLA-A and HLA-B alleles for most subjects in the first cohort. The classifier was reported to diagnose cytomegalovirus status with high specificity and sensitivity in both the original and validation cohorts. Linkage disequilibrium might explain the correlated functional status among segregating V segments, but an unknown experimental factor could not be excluded. A later analysis found that HLA-associated TCR beta chains were more clonally expanded and had lower generation probabilities than equally common non-associated chains. In a later analysis, TCR association rates were found to vary across HLA loci, with the most associated TCRs seen for DRB1 alleles and the fewest for HLA-C alleles. Most TCR sequences were seen in very few donors, while some public TCRs were found in many individuals. Roughly uniform sequencing depth across donors was assumed in presence/absence analyses, although this assumption may not hold. Because counts were too low, 15 to 20 rarely observed V segments, including chromosome 9 orphons, were excluded from the earlier analysis of 587 of the donors. In an earlier analysis of around 600 of the donors, most TCR beta V segments appeared in productive rearrangements about 87% or about 30% of the time, broadly matching IMGT annotations. When HLA alleles, especially DR and DQ, strongly co-occurred, attributing TCR associations to individual alleles was difficult. A group of highly shared sequence variants was considered likely to be a technical artifact of the sequencing pipeline. An association between a missense DCLRE1C variant and V-gene and J-gene trimming of TCR beta chains was found in a later genetic analysis and replicated in an independent cohort.

The cohort consisted of 600 to 700 healthy bone marrow donors. All cohort members were sampled while nominally healthy, although unrecorded immune exposures were likely present. The donor tested CMV seropositive and was one of the 289 seropositive cohort members. A peripheral blood sample was provided by each donor, and peripheral blood mononuclear cells were used for TCR beta sequencing. Genomic DNA was extracted from the blood cell samples with the Qiagen DNeasy Blood Extraction Kit. CDR1 is given as SQVTM and CDR2 as ANQGSEA, both from the germline V gene. The CDR3 runs 12 residues from the cysteine to the phenylalanine. The CDR3 DNA has 36 bases and is translated from base 1. Trimming at the junction amounts to 7 bases on V and 0 bases on J, and the germline ends lie 7 bases apart. About this clone itself: It lacks a known antigen. Base quality data are lacking; no much larger clone is found one base away.

Libraries came from the immunoSEQ multiplex PCR assay. For the multiplex PCR, a mixture combining 60 forward primers for TCR Vbeta segments and 13 reverse primers for TCR Jbeta segments was used. The CDR3 region of rearranged TCR beta genes was amplified from genomic DNA with a multiplex PCR assay. On the Illumina HiSeq System, the amplified TCR beta libraries were sequenced as 87-base-pair reads. In the original analysis: Across the 700 or so repertoires, a later analysis counted some 81 million unique TCR beta chains, approximately 10 million of which were shared by at least two donors. Raw reads were error-corrected and collapsed into unique sequences by a nearest-neighbor algorithm in which closely related sequences were merged to remove PCR and sequencing errors. To assign V, D and J gene segments, CDR3 sequences were aligned to IMGT reference sequences. For a sequence to be retained, a match of at least six nucleotides was required to both a V gene segment and a J gene segment. Rearrangements were classified as productive when the CDR3 lacked stop codons and remained in frame with V and J, and all other rearrangements were classified as non-productive. Following IMGT convention, CDR3 was defined as the stretch from the second conserved V-encoded cysteine to the conserved J-encoded phenylalanine. Sequences without an unambiguous match to a single V gene segment were excluded from the earlier analysis of 450 to 650 of the donors. In an earlier analysis of 450 to 700 of the donors, V segments were called functional above 56.7% productive rearrangements and were called segregating when the between-donor standard deviation exceeded 5%. To diagnose cytomegalovirus status from the catalog of TCR beta chain sequences, a statistical classification framework was built. In a later analysis, V and J genes were assigned by comparing TCR nucleotide sequences against IMGT/GENE-DB human TR gene sequences. A later analysis assigned CDR3 sequences and most-parsimonious VDJ recombination scenarios with the TCRdist pipeline. In a later analysis, each TCR beta chain was defined by its CDR3 amino acid sequence together with its V-gene family, and reads without a unique V-gene family were excluded. A later analysis removed 450 to 600 highly shared, low-generation-probability nucleotide sequences to deal with suspected cross-contamination and a sequencing artifact. In a later analysis, a clonal expansion index for each public chain was calculated from normalized within-repertoire ranks of inferred template counts. A later analysis computed generation probabilities with a VDJ recombination model fitted to out-of-frame rearrangements, and checked the results against IGoR. In a later analysis, hypergeometric tests were used to score TCR-TCR, TCR-HLA and TCR-CMV co-occurrence, with a repertoire-size bias correction applied to TCR pairs. A later analysis estimated false discovery rates by permuting HLA or CMV assignments 20 times. A later analysis grouped co-occurring TCRs with DBSCAN, adding TCRdist sequence similarity when clustering within HLA-allele-positive subsets. For co-occurrence clustering, repertoires with fewer than 30,000 or more than 120,000 public chains were excluded, along with roughly 5 repertoires with anomalous nucleotide sharing. TCRdb obtained this table from immuneACCESS and retained in-frame rearrangements with V and J assigned. These tables miss some clones; where compared with another copy, unresolved V genes account for less than half of the shortfall, and the remainder is unexplained. For V, J and clone size, that table is used; D and trimming come from the DNA. The sample profile shows roughly 160,000 clones; roughly 80% of them were found once. Roughly 10% of the sample belongs to the ten largest clones.

The sequenced material came from PBMCs. The receptor was derived from a man aged 45 to 65 in good health and CMV-seropositive. The sequence is built from TRBV29-1 and TRBJ1-3, with TRBD1 perhaps the D gene, on 5 matching bases. DNA sequence: TGCAGCGCAGACAGCTCTGGAAACACCATATATTTT. Its coded protein is CSADSSGNTIYF. The full variable domain, with segments outside the CDR3 supplied by the reference TRBV29-1 and TRBJ1-3 proteins, appears as SAVISQKPSRDICQRGTSLTIQCQVDSQVTMMFWYRQQPGQSLTLIATANQGSEATYESGFVIDKFPISRPNLTFSTLTVSNMSPEDSSIYLCSADSSGNTIYFGEGSWLTVV.